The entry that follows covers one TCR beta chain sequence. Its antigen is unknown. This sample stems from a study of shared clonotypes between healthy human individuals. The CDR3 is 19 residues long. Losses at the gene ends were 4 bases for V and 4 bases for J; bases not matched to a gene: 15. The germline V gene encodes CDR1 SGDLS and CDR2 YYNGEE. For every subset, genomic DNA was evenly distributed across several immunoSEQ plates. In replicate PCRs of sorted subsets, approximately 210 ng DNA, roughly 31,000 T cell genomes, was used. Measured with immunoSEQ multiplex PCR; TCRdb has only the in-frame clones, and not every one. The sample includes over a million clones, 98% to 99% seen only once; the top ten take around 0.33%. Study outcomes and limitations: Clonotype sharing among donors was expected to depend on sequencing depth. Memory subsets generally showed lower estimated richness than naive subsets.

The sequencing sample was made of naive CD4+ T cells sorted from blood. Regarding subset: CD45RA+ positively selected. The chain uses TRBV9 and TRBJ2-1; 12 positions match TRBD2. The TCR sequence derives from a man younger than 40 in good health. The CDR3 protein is CASSLGLAGPGAGYNEQFF. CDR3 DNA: TGTGCCAGCAGCCTCGGACTAGCGGGACCAGGGGCAGGATACAATGAGCAGTTCTTC.